This record concerns one TCR beta chain sequence. Its antigen remains unknown. Per germline, CDR1 SGHNT and CDR2 YYREEE (reference sequence). V was shortened by 4 bases and J by 0 bases, with 13 bases between the two germline ends. The CDR3 extends over 15 amino acids. Brentuximab vedotin exposure varied, and every patient relapsed after autologous stem cell transplantation. The data derive from a study of PD-1 blockade in classical Hodgkin lymphoma. Clones were read by immunoSEQ multiplex PCR, and TCRdb kept only the in-frame ones, dropping some. The table lists about 14,000 clones, about four fifths of them singletons, with roughly 25% in the top ten. Study-wide points: Excluded were patients who started nivolumab under 1 year after ASCT, a group that had lower diversity.

This clonotype originated in a human donor with classical Hodgkin lymphoma. The specimen was peripheral blood mononuclear cells (PBMCs), collected at baseline. The V gene is TRBV5-4, the J gene TRBJ2-5; no firm D call. The CDR3 protein is CASSTDARYQETQYF. The CDR3 DNA sequence: TGTGCCAGCAGCACGGACGCCCGGTACCAAGAGACCCAGTACTTC.